The sequence of this T cell receptor (beta chain) was determined in a study of blood T cell repertoires in COVID-19. Overall study: COVID-19 samples from acute and convalescent phases originated in the United States, Italy and Spain. Sources were T cells, B-cell-depleted T cells, or PBMCs; the material itself was cDNA or gDNA.

V was pared by 4 bases and J by 0 bases, with 4 bases of the junction left unmatched. The CDR3 covers 15 residues. CDR1 is SQVTM and CDR2 is ANQGSEA in the germline V gene. Per the original data handling: The assay estimated nucleated cells by amplifying reference gene primers. This table comes from immunoSEQ multiplex PCR, and its TCRdb copy is limited to in-frame clones, with some not included. Clonal size and the V and J genes are those of that table, whereas D and trimming came from the DNA. This sample carries 250,000 to 350,000 clones, approximately 89% of them seen once, and the ten largest clones take 2% to 2.5%. Those enrolled in Seattle joined during active infection and were followed longitudinally afterward.

The sample comprised peripheral blood. The clonotype comes from a woman younger than 45 with COVID-19, enrolled during active disease. V is TRBV29-1 and J is TRBJ1-4; TRBD1 agrees at 8 bases. The CDR3 region has the DNA TGCAGCGTTGTCGCACAGGGGGCAACTAATGAAAAACTGTTTTTT. This translates into CSVVAQGATNEKLFF.